The source of this TCR beta chain is a study of T cell repertoires in cytomegalovirus infection. About the study: CMV infection plus the matching HLA type was flagged by public TCR beta signatures. Study-wide results and limits: Accumulated public TCR beta family frequency recognized individuals carrying CMV together with the relevant HLA.

Using its own MiXCR run on the reads, TCRdb lists one record per CDR3 protein. The sample has 350,000 to 500,000 distinct CDR3 sequences; roughly 30% are singletons. CDR1 is MDHEN, CDR2 SYDVKM, per germline. The V end was cut by 5 bases, the J end by 7 bases, with 14 bases between. This CDR3 contains 13 residues. A word on this clonotype: Its antigen is not known.

The chain uses TRBV28 and TRBJ1-2, with D possibly being TRBD1 (6 bases). This clonotype was obtained from a human donor in good health (CMV status not recorded). Some clones in this sample may be carry-over from other donors' samples. The sample consisted of PBMCs. The CDR3 reads CASSQRQARGYTF. The CDR3 DNA follows: TGTGCCAGCAGTCAGAGACAGGCTCGTGGCTACACCTTC.